One and the same sample provided the 25 T cell receptor beta chains below, sequenced in a study of breast tumors, draining lymph nodes, adjacent tissues. Samples came from axillary lymph nodes draining the breast cancer. TCRdb analysed the multiplex PCR reads with MiXCR anew, one entry per CDR3 protein. The table lists 100,000 to 150,000 distinct CDR3 sequences, 15% to 20% of them singletons, with under 4.5% in the top ten. Source material: axillary lymph node tissue. These TCRs come from a female donor with breast cancer. Some clones in this sample may be carry-over from other donors' samples.

Ten or more counts support this clonotype. The chain is built from TRBV19 and TRBJ2-5; 11 nucleotides line up with TRBD1. In germline, CDR1 is LNHDA, CDR2 SQIVND (reference sequence). The CDR3 consists of 16 residues. J gave up 2 bases and V 4 bases, and 6 bases lay outside the gene matches. The CDR3 DNA sequence: TGTGCCAGTAGTAGTCGGACAGGGGGCCGACAAGAGACCCAGTACTTC. This encodes CASSSRTGGRQETQYF.

This clonotype was counted many times. The V and J genes are TRBV5-1 and TRBJ1-2, with D tentatively TRBD1 (6 bases). The CDR3 length is 14 residues. The germline V and J ends were trimmed by 2 bases and 7 bases, with 15 bases remaining between them. Germline V gene lookup returns CDR1 SGHRS and CDR2 YFSETQ. The CDR3 reads CASSFGGRIGGYTF. The CDR3 DNA reads as TGCGCCAGCAGCTTCGGGGGGCGGATAGGTGGCTACACCTTC.

This clonotype has ten or more counts. The V gene is TRBV7-3, the J gene TRBJ2-1, with TRBD1 matching 11 bases. This CDR3 contains 12 residues. The germline V gene encodes CDR1 SGHTA and CDR2 FQGTGA. V lost 5 bases and J lost 12; bases outside the gene matches: 3. CDR3 sequence: CASSPGQGGQFF. The CDR3 nucleotides read TGTGCCAGCAGCCCGGGACAGGGGGGGCAGTTCTTC.

Turning to this clonotype: One base away lies a much larger clone, so this may be a sequencing read error. This chain connects TRBV5-6 to TRBJ1-4, with 8 bases lining up with TRBD1. This CDR3 spans 16 amino acids. The V gene's germline CDR1 is SGHDT and CDR2 YYEEEE. The CDR3 here is CASSLDRGRTNERLFF. The CDR3 nucleotides read TGTGCCAGCAGCTTGGACAGGGGGAGGACTAATGAAAGACTGTTTTTT.

This clonotype was seen ten or more times. The gene calls are TRBV7-8 and TRBJ1-2; 7 bases match TRBD1. The trim removed 1 base at V and 4 bases at J, leaving 3 bases unmatched. This CDR3 has 14 amino acids. CDR1 is SGHVS, CDR2 FQNEAQ, per germline. CDR3 loop: CASSLEGQSYGYTF. The CDR3 DNA follows: TGTGCCAGCAGCTTAGAGGGACAGTCCTATGGCTACACCTTC.

This clonotype was counted at least ten times. The chain couples TRBV6-5 to TRBJ2-3; D call uncertain. The germline gives CDR1 MNHEY, CDR2 SVGAGI. Trimming cost V 0 bases and J 0 bases, with 7 bases left between them. The CDR3 covers 15 residues. CDR3 sequence reads: CASSYSGASTDTQYF. The CDR3 coding sequence is TGTGCCAGCAGTTACTCCGGAGCTAGCACAGATACGCAGTATTTT.

V and J are TRBV5-1 and TRBJ2-7; 8 bases fit TRBD2. This CDR3 has 15 amino acids. The J segment lost 4 bases and the V segment lost 4 bases, leaving 10 bases of the junction unmatched. CDR1 SGHRS and CDR2 YFSETQ come from the germline V gene. The CDR3 spells CASSGTGLVVYEQYF. The CDR3 DNA reads as TGCGCCAGCAGCGGAACGGGACTAGTGGTGTACGAGCAGTACTTC.

The sample holds a few counts of this clonotype. This chain uses TRBV6-5 with TRBJ1-4; 11 bases fit TRBD1. Per the germline V gene, CDR1 is MNHEY and CDR2 is SVGAGI. V shed 2 bases and J 7 bases; nucleotides not matched to a gene: 9. The CDR3 covers 17 residues. CDR3 region: CASSYPRIGTGGEKLFF. The CDR3 DNA reads TGTGCCAGCAGTTACCCCAGAATTGGGACAGGGGGTGAAAAACTGTTTTTT.

The V call is TRBV6-2 or TRBV6-3, the J call TRBJ2-2; no clear D. The CDR3 loop spans 15 amino acids. V was trimmed by 6 bases and J by 3 bases, leaving 14 bases between them. The germline V gene encodes CDR1 MNHEY and CDR2 SVGEGT. CDR3 DNA sequence: TGTGCCAGCAGGTCCCTTCCCCGGGACACCGGGGAGCTGTTTTTT. Amino acids: CASRSLPRDTGELFF.

Turning to this clonotype: A much larger clone lies one base from this, so it may be a read error. The gene calls are TRBV27 and TRBJ1-4, with TRBD1 as a possible D gene (6 bases). The CDR3 runs to 16 residues. Germline V gene lookup returns CDR1 MNHEY and CDR2 SMNVEV (reference sequence). The V and J ends lost 6 bases and 6 bases respectively, with 20 bases between them. The CDR3 spells CASRGARGGADEKLFF. CDR3 nucleotides: TGTGCCAGCAGGGGGGCGAGGGGGGGCGCGGATGAAAAACTGTTTTTT.

This clonotype was counted many times. The chain has TRBV24-1 and TRBJ2-3; no clear D. The CDR3 consists of 14 residues. V was trimmed by 5 bases and J by 1 base, leaving 9 bases between them. Looked up from germline, CDR1 is KGHDR and CDR2 is SFDVKD. The CDR3 protein is CATSVSSGTDTQYF. CDR3 nucleotides: TGTGCCACCAGTGTATCCTCCGGCACAGATACGCAGTATTTT.

This clonotype was counted at least ten times. The chain uses TRBV4-2 and TRBJ2-3; TRBD2 aligns across 14 bases. Trimming cost V 4 bases and J 6 bases; bases outside gene matches: 12. CDR1 is LGHNA and CDR2 is YNFKEQ in the germline V gene. The CDR3 runs 18 residues. CDR3 DNA sequence: TGTGCCAGCAGCCTGACTAGCGGGGGGGTTATTTATTTGGATACGCAGTATTTT. Translated: CASSLTSGGVIYLDTQYF.

This clonotype was seen at least ten times. This chain joins TRBV15 and TRBJ1-2, with D possibly being TRBD1 (6 bases). Trimming pared 5 bases from V and 2 bases from J, leaving 12 bases between. The CDR3 has 14 residues. Germline CDR1 reads LNHNV; CDR2 reads YYDKDF (reference sequence). CDR3 amino acids: CATSWAGANYGYTF. The CDR3 region has the DNA TGTGCCACCAGCTGGGCAGGGGCGAACTATGGCTACACCTTC.

This clonotype is a singleton in its sample. A clone one base away is much larger, so this may be a read error. The rearrangement links TRBV9 to TRBJ2-5; 9 nucleotides align to TRBD2. Trimming took 7 bases from V and 5 from J; bases not matched to a gene: 12. CDR3 length: 15 amino acids. Per the germline V gene, CDR1 is SGDLS and CDR2 is YYNGEE. DNA for the CDR3: TGTGCCAGCGGCCTTACTGCGGGGGGGGCGGAGACCCAGTACTTC. This translates into CASGLTAGGAETQYF.

Points on this clonotype: One base away lies a much larger clone, so this may be a sequencing read error. Because it lacks the conserved phenylalanine or tryptophan at the end, this CDR3 is likely a read error. The chain links TRBV2 to TRBJ1-5; 8 positions agree with TRBD1. The CDR3 sequence is 15 residues long. Germline-derived CDR1 and CDR2 are SNHLY and FYNNEI. J was trimmed by 4 bases and V by 5 bases; bases with no gene match: 7. Here the CDR3 DNA reads TGTGCCAGCAGTAGGGACAGGCGGAGGAATCAGCCCCAGCATCTT. Encoded protein: CASSRDRRRNQPQHL.

This clonotype was counted only a few times. This sequence joins TRBV9 and TRBJ1-1, with D perhaps TRBD1 (6 bases). In germline, CDR1 is SGDLS, CDR2 YYNGEE. The CDR3 runs to 14 residues. V gave up 2 bases and J gave up 8 bases, with 16 bases separating them. The CDR3 DNA reads TGTGCCAGCAGCGTCTCAGGGGAGGGGGGGGAAGCTTTCTTT. Protein: CASSVSGEGGEAFF.

This clonotype was seen ten or more times. The rearrangement joins TRBV6-1 to TRBJ2-5, with D unclear. Per germline, CDR1 MNHNS and CDR2 SASEGT. Trimming removed 6 bases at V and 3 bases at J, with 11 bases between. The CDR3 is made up of 13 amino acids. The CDR3 DNA reads as TGTGCCAGCAGGGACGCCCGAGAAGAGACCCAGTACTTC. Translating gives CASRDAREETQYF.

This clonotype has at least ten counts. The chain carries TRBV4-2 and TRBJ2-1; D tentatively reads TRBD1 or TRBD2 (5 bases each). Deletions cut 1 base from V and 7 bases from J, with 11 bases between. This CDR3 has 14 amino acids. Per germline, CDR1 LGHNA and CDR2 YNFKEQ. CDR3 sequence: CASSQAQGDNEQFF. Written as DNA, the CDR3 is TGTGCCAGCAGCCAAGCGCAGGGAGATAATGAGCAGTTCTTC.

Of note for this clonotype: A much larger clone differs by one base, so this may be a read error. J is TRBJ2-1 and V is TRBV7-8; 10 nucleotides line up with TRBD1. CDR1 SGHVS and CDR2 FQNEAQ come from the germline V gene. The CDR3 runs 16 residues. CDR3 loop: CASSFRDRGSCNEQFF. CDR3 coding DNA: TGTGCCAGCAGCTTCCGGGACAGGGGCTCCTGCAATGAGCAGTTCTTC.

This clonotype was counted at least ten times. The V gene is TRBV7-3, the J gene TRBJ2-2, with D possibly matching TRBD2 (7 bases). The length of the CDR3 is 15 residues. Trimming left V 5 bases short and J 6 bases short, with 16 bases between. Germline assignment: CDR1 SGHTA and CDR2 FQGTGA. The CDR3 is CASSDGGGAAGELFF. The CDR3 DNA follows: TGTGCCAGCAGCGATGGGGGGGGCGCGGCCGGGGAGCTGTTTTTT.

Many counts were recorded for this clonotype. This sequence joins TRBV6-5 and TRBJ1-3, with a tentative D call TRBD1 (5 bases). CDR1 is MNHEY and CDR2 is SVGAGI in the germline V gene. V lost 6 bases and J lost 0, with 9 bases in between. This CDR3 has 14 amino acids. CDR3 sequence reads: CASRGTVSGNTIYF. In DNA, the CDR3 is TGTGCCAGCAGAGGGACCGTCTCTGGAAACACCATATATTTT.

This clonotype was recorded a few times. V and J are TRBV5-4 and TRBJ2-7, with D perhaps TRBD1 or TRBD2 (5 bases each). There are 13 residues in the CDR3. Germline V CDR1 and CDR2: SGHNT, YYREEE (reference sequence). V was cut by 4 bases and J by 7 bases, with 15 bases left in between. The CDR3, as DNA: TGTGCCAGCAGCCTACCGGGACGCTGGGAGCAGTACTTC. It specifies CASSLPGRWEQYF.

This clonotype came up many times. The chain has TRBV12-5 and TRBJ1-5; TRBD1 is a possible D gene (5 bases). This CDR3 comprises 16 residues. From germline, CDR1 is LGHNT and CDR2 FRNRAP. Trimming shortened V by 3 bases and J by 0 bases, and 12 bases separated the two germline ends. The CDR3 nucleotides read TGTGCTAGTGGTTTCTCCGACAGACCTAGCAATCAGCCCCAGCATTTT. Its translation is CASGFSDRPSNQPQHF. The full variable domain, its missing parts supplied by reference TRBV12-5 and TRBJ1-5, is DARVTQTPRHKVTEMGQEVTMRCQPILGHNTVFWYRQTMMQGLELLAYFRNRAPLDDSGMPKDRFSAEMPDATLATLKIQPSEPRDSAVYFCASGFSDRPSNQPQHFGDGTRLSIL.

This clonotype was counted many times. The chain is built from TRBV7-9 and TRBJ2-5, with TRBD2 matching over 9 bases. The germline V gene encodes CDR1 SEHNR and CDR2 FQNEAQ (reference sequence). Trimming cost V 6 bases and J 2 bases; bases outside gene matches: 7. CDR3 size: 15 residues. The CDR3 DNA is TGTGCCAGCAGTTTTAAGCGGGAGGTACAAGAGACCCAGTACTTC. This encodes CASSFKREVQETQYF.

This clonotype was seen repeatedly, ten times or more. The chain employs TRBV7-8 and TRBJ1-3; D unclear. The V gene's germline CDR1 is SGHVS and CDR2 FQNEAQ. This CDR3 comprises 14 residues. The V gene lost 5 bases and the J gene lost 0 bases, with 8 bases spanning the gap. The CDR3 sequence: CASSLTSSGNTIYF. In nucleotides, the CDR3 is TGTGCCAGCAGCCTAACGAGCTCTGGAAACACCATATATTTT.